The 2 T cell receptor beta chains below were found in one sample sequenced in a study of T cell responses to AZD1222 COVID-19 vaccine. Libraries were prepared by immunoSEQ multiplex PCR; TCRdb keeps only in-frame clonotypes and omits some of them. The sample carries some 120,000 clones, 75% to 95% recorded once. The source was peripheral blood, collected on day 0 of AZD1222 vaccination. The receptor source for this set is an adult in good health.

This chain uses TRBV3-1 (or the pseudogene TRBV3-2) with TRBJ2-1; no clear D gene. This CDR3 contains 14 residues. Trimming took off 0 bases at V and 3 bases at J, with 6 bases between the two ends. CDR1 LGHDT and CDR2 YNNKEL come from the germline V gene (reference sequence). The CDR3 loop is CASSQDRFYNEQFF. For the CDR3, the DNA is TGTGCCAGCAGCCAAGATAGGTTCTACAATGAGCAGTTCTTC.

The V gene is TRBV6-5, the J gene TRBJ1-6; no clear D gene. V was trimmed by 6 bases and J by 9 bases, leaving 9 bases between them. There are 12 residues in the CDR3. Germline V gene data show CDR1 as MNHEY and CDR2 as SVGAGI. The CDR3 loop is CASSPPGSPLHF. The CDR3 DNA is TGTGCCAGCAGCCCCCCGGGTTCACCCCTCCACTTT.